Below, 20 T cell receptor beta chains from the same sample are listed, as sequenced in a study of blood T cell repertoires in COVID-19. Sequenced by immunoSEQ multiplex PCR; TCRdb stores in-frame clones only, minus some. Here the sample spans about 430,000 clones, 70% to 90% being singletons. Sequenced input: PBMCs or T cells enriched from blood (not recorded which). These receptor sequences come from a woman aged 18 to 35 who had been exposed to COVID-19.

The J gene is TRBJ2-2, the V gene TRBV5-1; tentatively, D is TRBD2 (5 bases). The CDR3 runs 15 residues. Looked up from germline, CDR1 is SGHRS and CDR2 is YFSETQ. V was clipped by 4 bases and J by 2 bases, with 12 bases between them. This chain's CDR3 is CASSPFGVNTGELFF. CDR3 sequence (DNA): TGCGCCAGCAGCCCCTTCGGGGTAAACACCGGGGAGCTGTTTTTT.

In this sample, this clone turned up once. The rearrangement links TRBV6-2 or TRBV6-3 to TRBJ1-5, with TRBD1 identical over 7 bases. V shed 4 bases and J 4 bases; nucleotides not matched to a gene: 13. This CDR3 has 17 residues. Germline V gene data show CDR1 as MNHEY and CDR2 as SVGEGT. CDR3 residues: CASSLTDRVFPNQPQHF. CDR3 sequence (DNA): TGTGCCAGCAGTTTGACCGACAGGGTCTTTCCTAATCAGCCCCAGCATTTT.

This clone was found a few times. This chain links TRBV4-2 with TRBJ2-5, with 8 bases that match TRBD1. V shed 1 base, J shed 1 base, and the junction held 2 bases outside the gene matches. CDR1 and CDR2 from the germline V gene are LGHNA and YNFKEQ. The CDR3 sequence is 15 residues long. Written as DNA, the CDR3 is TGTGCCAGCAGCCAAGCAGGGGGCCTCCAAGAGACCCAGTACTTC. Its protein is CASSQAGGLQETQYF.

The chain links TRBV30 to TRBJ2-7, with D unclear. The V gene lost 0 bases and the J gene lost 7 bases, with 10 bases spanning the gap. The germline V gene has CDR1 GTSNPN and CDR2 SVGIG (reference sequence). The CDR3 totals 12 residues. CDR3 sequence reads: CAWSVLRVEQYF. DNA for the CDR3: TGTGCCTGGAGTGTACTCCGTGTGGAGCAGTACTTC.

The chain recombines TRBV9 with TRBJ2-1; 8 bases line up with TRBD2. This CDR3 region has 15 residues. Germline V CDR1 and CDR2: SGDLS, YYNGEE. The J segment lost 7 bases and the V segment lost 0 bases, leaving 6 bases of the junction unmatched. Here the CDR3 reads CASSVAGGKGNEQFF. The DNA for the CDR3 is TGTGCCAGCAGCGTAGCGGGGGGGAAGGGAAATGAGCAGTTCTTC. The complete variable domain, with remaining parts taken from reference TRBV9 and TRBJ2-1, reads DSGVTQTPKHLITATGQRVTLRCSPRSGDLSVYWYQQSLDQGLQFLIQYYNGEERAKGNILERFSAQQFPDLHSELNLSSLELGDSALYFCASSVAGGKGNEQFFGPGTRLTVL.

This clone was detected once. The gene calls are TRBV5-1 and TRBJ2-7; 8 bases agree with TRBD1. The CDR3 has 14 residues. Germline lookup yields CDR1 SGHRS and CDR2 YFSETQ. With V trimmed by 4 bases and J by 6 bases, 9 bases remained unmatched. CDR3 loop: CASSRRTGPGEQYF. The DNA for the CDR3 is TGCGCCAGCAGCAGGCGGACAGGGCCCGGCGAGCAGTACTTC. The complete variable domain, with remaining parts taken from reference TRBV5-1 and TRBJ2-7, reads KAGVTQTPRYLIKTRGQQVTLSCSPISGHRSVSWYQQTPGQGLQFLFEYFSETQRNKGNFPGRFSGRQFSNSRSEMNVSTLELGDSALYLCASSRRTGPGEQYFGPGTRLTVT.

The chain carries TRBV4-2 and TRBJ1-5, with unresolved D. Trimming took 2 bases from V and 7 from J, leaving 12 bases between them. CDR1 is LGHNA, CDR2 YNFKEQ, per germline. This CDR3 region has 14 residues. CDR3: CASSQSLREQPQHF. Here the CDR3 DNA reads TGTGCCAGCAGCCAAAGTTTGCGGGAACAGCCCCAGCATTTT.

This clone was counted a few times. The chain joins TRBV3-1 (or the pseudogene TRBV3-2) to TRBJ2-6, with D hard to call. The ends were cut back, 0 bases at V and 1 base at J, with 7 bases in the middle. Germline V gives CDR1 LGHDT, CDR2 YNNKEL (reference sequence). The CDR3 runs to 16 residues. CDR3 nucleotides: TGTGCCAGCAGCCAAGATCCGCTATCTGGGGCCAACGTCCTGACTTTC. Its protein product is CASSQDPLSGANVLTF.

This rearrangement joins TRBV18 to TRBJ2-3; 8 bases agree with TRBD1. There are 14 residues in the CDR3. The ends lost 6 bases at V and 3 bases at J; junction bases unmatched: 5. Germline V gene data show CDR1 as KGHSH and CDR2 as LQKENI. CDR3 sequence reads: CASSQQGGTDTQYF. The CDR3 region has the DNA TGTGCCAGCTCCCAACAGGGGGGAACAGATACGCAGTATTTT.

V and J are TRBV6-5 and TRBJ1-2; TRBD1 might be the D (6 bases). This CDR3 is 13 amino acids long. The V gene lost 6 bases and the J gene lost 6 bases, with 14 bases spanning the gap. The germline V gene encodes CDR1 MNHEY and CDR2 SVGAGI. In DNA form, the CDR3 reads TGTGCCAGCAGGTCCGGGACAACAAATGGCTACACCTTC. This codes for CASRSGTTNGYTF.

This clone was observed once. The rearrangement links TRBV24-1 to TRBJ2-1; weak D call: TRBD2 (5 bases). Trimming shortened V by 0 bases and J by 8 bases, and 13 bases separated the two germline ends. From germline, CDR1 is KGHDR and CDR2 SFDVKD. The CDR3 has 15 amino acids. The DNA of the CDR3 is TGTGCCACCAGTGATTTGCTAGACCTGAGGGATGAGCAGTTCTTC. Amino acids: CATSDLLDLRDEQFF.

The chain joins TRBV14 to TRBJ2-2; TRBD2 matches at 8 bases. V shed 8 bases, J shed 4 bases, and the junction held 9 bases outside the gene matches. The CDR3 runs 15 residues. CDR1 is SGHDN and CDR2 is FVKESK in the germline V gene. This CDR3 is CASGRLAPSTGELFF. In DNA form, the CDR3 reads TGTGCCAGCGGTAGACTAGCGCCTTCCACCGGGGAGCTGTTTTTT.

V is TRBV7-9 and J is TRBJ2-3; TRBD2 aligns across 7 bases. Germline V gene lookup returns CDR1 SEHNR and CDR2 FQNEAQ (reference sequence). The ends lost 4 bases at V and 2 bases at J; junction bases unmatched: 6. This CDR3 comprises 15 residues. The CDR3 reads CASSSGGVPTDTQYF. In DNA form, the CDR3 reads TGTGCCAGCAGCTCTGGGGGGGTCCCCACAGATACGCAGTATTTT.

The rearrangement links TRBV6-5 to TRBJ1-5, with D possibly matching TRBD1 (5 bases). Germline values: CDR1 MNHEY, CDR2 SVGAGI. Trimming pared 7 bases from V and 3 bases from J, leaving 10 bases between. The CDR3 consists of 13 residues. The CDR3 loop reads CASTLTANQPQHF. As DNA, the CDR3 is TGTGCCAGCACTCTGACAGCCAATCAGCCCCAGCATTTT.

Here the CDR3 reads CASSSGGSGANVLTF. As DNA, the CDR3 is TGTGCCAGCAGCTCAGGGGGCTCTGGGGCCAACGTCCTGACTTTC. The chain uses TRBV7-9 and TRBJ2-6; 7 bases line up with TRBD1. Germline CDR1 is SEHNR and CDR2 is FQNEAQ (reference sequence). The trim removed 4 bases at V and 0 bases at J, leaving 0 bases unmatched. The CDR3 is made up of 15 amino acids.

CDR3 nucleotides: TGTGCCAGCAGTTTACACACCAATCAGCCCCAGCATTTT. Its translation is CASSLHTNQPQHF. J is TRBJ1-5 and V is TRBV28; D gene ambiguous. From germline, CDR1 is MDHEN and CDR2 SYDVKM. Between the trimmed V and J ends, which lost 2 bases and 3 bases, there was a span of 5 bases. The CDR3 is 13 amino acids.

This clone was recorded only once. The chain carries TRBV9 and TRBJ1-2; unclear D gene. The CDR3 is made up of 14 amino acids. V lost 3 bases and J 5 bases, leaving 14 bases between the germline ends. Germline CDR1 is SGDLS and CDR2 is YYNGEE. As DNA, the CDR3 is TGTGCCAGCAGCGCCCAAAGCGAGGGTTATGGCTACACCTTC. Its translation: CASSAQSEGYGYTF.

The chain has TRBV11-1 and TRBJ1-2, with D perhaps matching TRBD1 (6 bases). V lost 2 bases, J lost 0 bases, and 13 bases lay in between. CDR3 length: 16 amino acids. Germline V gives CDR1 SGHAT, CDR2 FQDESV (reference sequence). CDR3 amino acids: CASSLLGTSTNYGYTF. The CDR3 region has the DNA TGTGCCAGCAGCTTATTAGGGACAAGCACTAACTATGGCTACACCTTC.

J is TRBJ1-2 and V is TRBV7-3, with D perhaps TRBD1 (6 bases). This CDR3 spans 14 amino acids. Trimming shortened V by 9 bases and J by 4 bases, and 18 bases separated the two germline ends. CDR1 and CDR2 (germline): SGHTA, FQGTGA. CDR3 DNA sequence: TGTGCCAGGTCCGAAAACAGGGTCGGCTATGGCTACACCTTC. This sequence encodes CARSENRVGYGYTF. The full variable domain, with the rest looked up from reference TRBV7-3 and TRBJ1-2, is GAGVSQTPSNKVTEKGKYVELRCDPISGHTALYWYRQSLGQGPEFLIYFQGTGAADDSGLPNDRFFAVRPEGSVSTLKIQRTERGDSAVYLCARSENRVGYGYTFGSGTRLTVV.

The gene calls are TRBV18 and TRBJ2-7; no reliable D call. Germline assignment: CDR1 KGHSH and CDR2 LQKENI. This CDR3 has 14 residues. V was shortened by 0 bases and J by 2 bases, with 8 bases between the two germline ends. In nucleotides, the CDR3 is TGTGCCAGCTCACCACCGTACACGCCCTACGAGCAGTACTTC. It encodes CASSPPYTPYEQYF.